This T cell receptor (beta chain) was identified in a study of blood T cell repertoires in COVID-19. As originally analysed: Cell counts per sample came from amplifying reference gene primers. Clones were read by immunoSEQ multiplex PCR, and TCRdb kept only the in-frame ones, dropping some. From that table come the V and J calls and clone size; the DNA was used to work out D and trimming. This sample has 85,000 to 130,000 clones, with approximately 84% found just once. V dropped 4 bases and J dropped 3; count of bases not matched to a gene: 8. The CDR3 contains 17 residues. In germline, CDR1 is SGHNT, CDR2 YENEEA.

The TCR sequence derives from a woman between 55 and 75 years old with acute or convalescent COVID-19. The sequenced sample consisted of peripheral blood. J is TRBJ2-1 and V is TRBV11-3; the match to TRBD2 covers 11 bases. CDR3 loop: CASSSPSTSGIYNEQFF. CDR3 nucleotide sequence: TGTGCCAGCAGCTCCCCTTCGACTAGCGGGATCTACAATGAGCAGTTCTTC.